Following are 15 T cell receptor beta chains from one sample sequenced in a study of glioma-infiltrating T cells. The iRepertoire nested amplicon-rescue multiplex PCR amplified TCR alpha and beta CDR3s from RNA. TCRdb itself ran the multiplex PCR reads through MiXCR, one entry per CDR3 protein. There are some 180,000 distinct CDR3 sequences in the sample; over 30% occur only once, and 20% lies in the top ten. The source material was glioma tissue, nonneoplastic brain tissue, or PBMCs (not recorded which). The receptors were sampled from a human donor with low-grade glioma or glioblastoma, undergoing nonglioma brain surgery, or in good health (not recorded which).

This clonotype showed up many times. The chain has TRBV2 and TRBJ2-5, with TRBD1 matching 9 bases. After removal of 10 bases from V and 5 bases from J, the junction contained 2 bases not matched to a gene. Germline V gene lookup returns CDR1 SNHLY and CDR2 FYNNEI. The CDR3 runs to 11 residues. The CDR3 sequence is CATTGGETQYF. In DNA, the CDR3 is TGTGCCACCACAGGGGGCGAGACCCAGTACTTC.

As concerns this clonotype: Mismatch with germline at one junction end may stem from a read error. This chain joins TRBV4-1 and TRBJ2-7; TRBD2 matches at 11 bases. This CDR3 is built from 18 residues. Germline V lookup: CDR1 MGHRA, CDR2 YSYEKL. The CDR3 loop reads CASSQRIASGRLPYKQYF. CDR3 bases: TGCGCCAGCAGCCAGAGAATTGCTAGCGGGAGGCTACCCTACAAGCAGTACTTC.

This clonotype has a handful of counts. Mismatch with germline at one junction end may stem from a read error. The V and J genes are TRBV10-2 and TRBJ1-5; TRBD1 matches 8 bases. Looked up from germline, CDR1 is WSHSY and CDR2 is SAAADI. This CDR3 region has 14 residues. The CDR3 nucleotides are TGTGCCATCAATCCGACAGGGGTAGGGCAGCCCCAGCATTTT. Encoded protein: CAINPTGVGQPQHF.

This clonotype was seen at least ten times. The rearrangement uses TRBV10-3 and TRBJ1-5; D unclear. The CDR3 consists of 15 residues. V was trimmed by 3 bases and J by 2 bases, leaving 11 bases between them. In germline, CDR1 is ENHRY, CDR2 SYGVKD. CDR3 DNA sequence: TGTGCCATCAGTGAAAAGGCGCGGGGCAATCAGCCCCAGCATTTT. This translates into CAISEKARGNQPQHF.

As for this clonotype: This may be a read error: a much more frequent sequence differs by one nucleotide. The chain employs TRBV2 and TRBJ2-2; 8 positions agree with TRBD1. The junction had 10 bases not matched to a gene; V was cut back by 10 bases and J by 6 bases. The CDR3 consists of 14 residues. Germline CDR1 is SNHLY and CDR2 is FYNNEI. For the CDR3, the DNA is TGTGCCACCAGGGGGCCCGGTCCCCCCGGGGAGCTGTTTTTT. Its translation: CATRGPGPPGELFF.

For the CDR3, the DNA is TGCAGCGTTGAGGGGGGGGGGGACGAGCAGTACTTC. Translation: CSVEGGGDEQYF. The chain joins TRBV29-1 to TRBJ2-7; 7 bases align to TRBD2. CDR3 length: 12 amino acids. Germline V lookup: CDR1 SQVTM, CDR2 ANQGSEA. The J segment lost 5 bases and the V segment lost 3 bases, leaving 4 bases of the junction unmatched.

This clonotype was detected a few times. The chain joins TRBV4-3 to TRBJ2-1; D may correspond to TRBD1 or TRBD2 (5 bases each). CDR1 is LGHNA and CDR2 is YSLEER in the germline V gene. This CDR3 region has 16 residues. Trimming left V 1 base short and J 0 bases short, with 10 bases between. CDR3 residues: CASSQGGGRSYNEQFF. Here the CDR3 DNA reads TGCGCCAGCAGCCAAGGGGGCGGGCGCTCCTACAATGAGCAGTTCTTC.

The gene calls are TRBV5-6 and TRBJ2-1; D is possibly TRBD1 (6 bases). The V end lost 0 bases, the J end lost 6 bases, and 10 bases lay between the germline ends. The CDR3 has 14 residues. The germline CDR1 and CDR2 sequences are SGHDT and YYEEEE. This CDR3 reads CASSLDRVGNEQFF. CDR3 bases: TGTGCCAGCAGCTTGGACAGGGTCGGCAATGAGCAGTTCTTC.

The V call is TRBV28, the J call TRBJ2-1, with TRBD2 identical over 7 bases. V lost 0 bases and J lost 6; bases outside the gene matches: 5. Germline assignment: CDR1 MDHEN and CDR2 SYDVKM. This CDR3 spans 15 amino acids. The CDR3 DNA sequence: TGTGCCAGCAGTTTATGGGTTAGCGGGTTCAATGAGCAGTTCTTC. Amino acids: CASSLWVSGFNEQFF.

There are many counts of this clonotype. The genes are TRBV18 and TRBJ1-5; D unclear. The germline V gene has CDR1 KGHSH and CDR2 LQKENI. V lost 1 base and J lost 3, with 7 bases in between. This CDR3 comprises 14 residues. CDR3 nucleotide sequence: TGTGCCAGCTCACCACTGGGGATCAATCAGCCCCAGCATTTT. Translation gives CASSPLGINQPQHF.

This clonotype was counted a single time. This may stem from a read error, because a much larger clone lies one nucleotide away. This rearrangement joins TRBV27 to TRBJ2-4; 7 nucleotides match TRBD2. The CDR3 is made up of 14 amino acids. Trimming cost V 1 base and J 8 bases; bases outside gene matches: 5. Germline V gene data show CDR1 as MNHEY and CDR2 as SMNVEV (reference sequence). The CDR3 region has the DNA TGTGCCAGCAGTTTATATGGGGGGGGAGACATTCAGTACTTC. Encoded protein: CASSLYGGGDIQYF.

This clonotype showed up many times. The CDR3 is CSAPTGQGWETQYF. CDR3 DNA sequence: TGCAGTGCCCCCACAGGACAGGGGTGGGAGACCCAGTACTTC. The V call is TRBV20-1, the J call TRBJ2-5, with TRBD1 matching 9 bases. With V trimmed by 6 bases and J by 5 bases, 10 bases remained unmatched. The CDR3 is 14 residues long. CDR1 and CDR2 (germline): DFQATT, SNEGSKA (reference sequence).

In this sample, this clonotype turned up many times. The chain links TRBV6-2 or TRBV6-3 to TRBJ2-7; 11 nucleotides agree with TRBD2. Trimming removed 6 bases from V and 4 bases from J; junction bases left unmatched: 8. The CDR3 is 15 residues long. CDR1 is MNHEY, CDR2 SVGEGT, per germline. The CDR3 sequence: CASRGSGTSGYEQYF. Here the CDR3 DNA reads TGTGCCAGCAGGGGTTCCGGGACTAGCGGTTACGAGCAGTACTTC.

This clonotype was picked up many times. V and J are TRBV7-2 and TRBJ1-5; no definite D call. V was pared by 0 bases and J by 3 bases, with 3 bases between. In germline, CDR1 is SGHTA, CDR2 FQGNSA. The CDR3 extends over 13 amino acids. The CDR3 is CASSLALNQPQHF. In DNA form, the CDR3 reads TGTGCCAGCAGCTTAGCGCTCAATCAGCCCCAGCATTTT.

This clonotype came up a few times. The chain joins TRBV25-1 to TRBJ2-6, with D perhaps assigned TRBD1 or TRBD2 (5 bases each). The CDR3 loop spans 17 amino acids. Looked up from germline, CDR1 is MGHDK and CDR2 is SYGVNS. Trimming cost V 7 bases and J 1 base, with 17 bases left between them. The CDR3 protein is CASIRDGTISGANVLTF. For the CDR3, the DNA is TGTGCCAGCATCCGGGACGGAACAATTTCTGGGGCCAACGTCCTGACTTTC.